A single sample gave rise to the 19 T cell receptor beta chains below, sequenced in a study of T cell changes during pregnancy in multiple sclerosis. The protocol was immunoSEQ multiplex PCR, while the TCRdb copy is restricted to in-frame clones and leaves out a portion. Among approximately 25,000 clones, roughly 91% were seen once, and the ten largest hold about 0.68%. The sequenced sample was CD4+ T cells from peripheral blood mononuclear cells, obtained in the first trimester of pregnancy. The receptor set was obtained from a female donor in good health, enrolled as a control in a pregnancy study.

This rearrangement joins TRBV29-1 to TRBJ1-5; D is perhaps TRBD1 (6 bases). Trimming left V 0 bases short and J 6 bases short, with 9 bases between. The CDR3 consists of 13 residues. CDR1 SQVTM and CDR2 ANQGSEA come from the germline V gene. CDR3 nucleotide sequence: TGCAGCGTTGAAGAAGGGGGGGGTCAGCCCCAGCATTTT. Translating gives CSVEEGGGQPQHF.

This chain uses TRBV5-4 with TRBJ1-6; 7 positions agree with TRBD1. Trimming took 0 bases from V and 5 from J; bases not matched to a gene: 2. Germline V gene data show CDR1 as SGHNT and CDR2 as YYREEE (reference sequence). This CDR3 is 15 amino acids long. The CDR3 DNA sequence: TGTGCCAGCAGCTTGGTCGGGACAGATAATTCACCCCTCCACTTT. Translating it yields CASSLVGTDNSPLHF.

The chain recombines TRBV5-1 with TRBJ2-2; D not resolved. V lost 5 bases and J 6 bases, leaving 5 bases between the germline ends. The germline gives CDR1 SGHRS, CDR2 YFSETQ. The CDR3 covers 11 residues. This CDR3 is CASRESGELFF. CDR3 nucleotides: TGCGCCAGCAGGGAGTCCGGGGAGCTGTTTTTT.

The V gene is TRBV11-1, the J gene TRBJ2-3, with 7 bases matching TRBD2. In germline, CDR1 is SGHAT, CDR2 FQDESV (reference sequence). V was clipped by 11 bases and J by 2 bases; unmatched bases: 10. CDR3 length: 14 residues. CDR3 protein: CASGKSGDTDTQYF. In DNA form, the CDR3 reads TGTGCCTCCGGTAAAAGCGGGGACACAGATACGCAGTATTTT.

CDR3 residues: CASSQARTAGYEQYF. For the CDR3, the DNA is TGCGCCAGCAGCCAAGCAAGGACAGCTGGTTACGAGCAGTACTTC. This rearrangement joins TRBV4-1 to TRBJ2-7; D is possibly TRBD1 (6 bases). The CDR3 spans 15 residues. Germline assignment: CDR1 MGHRA and CDR2 YSYEKL. V shed 1 base and J shed 4 bases, with 14 bases lying between them.

The rearrangement joins TRBV30 to TRBJ1-4; D gene ambiguous. The CDR3 spans 13 residues. Germline lookup yields CDR1 GTSNPN and CDR2 SVGIG (reference sequence). With 4 bases removed from V and 7 bases from J, the gap between germline ends came to 13 bases. This chain's CDR3 is CAWTSVESEKLFF. The CDR3 bases are TGTGCCTGGACCTCGGTCGAGTCTGAAAAACTGTTTTTT. Full variable domain (outside the CDR3, taken from reference TRBV30 and TRBJ1-4): SQTIHQWPATLVQPVGSPLSLECTVEGTSNPNLYWYRQAAGRGLQLLFYSVGIGQISSEVPQNLSASRPQDRQFILSSKKLLLSDSGFYLCAWTSVESEKLFFGSGTQLSVL.

V gene TRBV4-1 combines with J gene TRBJ2-1; 9 bases line up with TRBD2. V gave up 3 bases and J gave up 3 bases; unmatched junction bases: 12. The CDR3 contains 18 residues. The germline V gene encodes CDR1 MGHRA and CDR2 YSYEKL. CDR3 in amino acids: CASSHLAGFAGLYNEQFF. CDR3 nucleotides: TGCGCCAGCAGCCACCTAGCGGGGTTTGCGGGGCTCTACAATGAGCAGTTCTTC.

The chain employs TRBV29-1 and TRBJ1-2; unclear D gene. V lost 7 bases and J 4 bases, leaving 10 bases between the germline ends. CDR1 and CDR2 (germline): SQVTM, ANQGSEA. The CDR3 consists of 11 residues. CDR3 sequence reads: CSAVRSYGYTF. CDR3 sequence (DNA): TGCAGCGCCGTGAGATCCTATGGCTACACCTTC.

The rearrangement links TRBV18 to TRBJ2-5, with 7 positions matching TRBD1. The J segment lost 5 bases and the V segment lost 6 bases, leaving 9 bases of the junction unmatched. CDR3 length: 14 residues. CDR1 and CDR2 (germline): KGHSH, LQKENI. In nucleotides, the CDR3 is TGTGCCAGCTCCCGACAGGGCCTCGGGGAGACCCAGTACTTC. Translation: CASSRQGLGETQYF. The full variable domain, rest sourced from reference TRBV18 and TRBJ2-5, is NAGVMQNPRHLVRRRGQEARLRCSPMKGHSHVYWYRQLPEEGLKFMVYLQKENIIDESGMPKERFSAEFPKEGPSILRIQQVVRGDSAAYFCASSRQGLGETQYFGPGTRLLVL.

The rearrangement uses TRBV18 and TRBJ1-2, with a weak D call TRBD1 (5 bases). In germline, CDR1 is KGHSH, CDR2 LQKENI. V dropped 5 bases and J dropped 4 bases, with 20 bases sitting between them. There are 16 residues in the CDR3. The CDR3 loop reads CASSSKNRLTLYGYTF. The CDR3 DNA reads TGTGCCAGCTCATCTAAAAACAGGCTTACCCTCTATGGCTACACCTTC.

The chain employs TRBV6-5 and TRBJ2-2; D is unclear. Germline CDR1 MNHEY, CDR2 SVGAGI. V was trimmed by 7 bases and J by 0 bases, leaving 12 bases between them. The CDR3 totals 15 residues. The DNA of the CDR3 is TGTGCCAGCACGTTTAGCCTATCGAACACCGGGGAGCTGTTTTTT. This translates into CASTFSLSNTGELFF.

V usage is TRBV7-2 and J usage is TRBJ2-1; TRBD1 matches at 9 bases. The J segment lost 3 bases and the V segment lost 6 bases, leaving 6 bases of the junction unmatched. Germline CDR1 is SGHTA and CDR2 is FQGNSA. The CDR3 loop spans 15 amino acids. The CDR3 protein is CASSSGTGLYNEQFF. CDR3 DNA sequence: TGTGCCAGCAGTTCCGGGACAGGGCTCTACAATGAGCAGTTCTTC.

The chain is built from TRBV9 and TRBJ2-7; 13 bases map to TRBD2. CDR3 length: 17 amino acids. Germline CDR1 SGDLS, CDR2 YYNGEE. The junction had 4 bases not matched to a gene; V was cut back by 0 bases and J by 1 base. This chain's CDR3 is CASSVGTSGSFSYEQYF. For the CDR3, the DNA is TGTGCCAGCAGCGTAGGGACTAGCGGGAGTTTTTCCTACGAGCAGTACTTC.

V is TRBV10-3 and J is TRBJ2-1; D is perhaps TRBD2 (7 bases). This CDR3 is built from 14 residues. Germline lookup yields CDR1 ENHRY and CDR2 SYGVKD. With 3 bases removed from V and 12 bases from J, the gap between germline ends came to 18 bases. The CDR3 DNA reads TGTGCCATCAGTGATCCCCGGGAGGAAGGGGGGCAGTTCTTC. Amino acids: CAISDPREEGGQFF.

The rearrangement links TRBV5-1 to TRBJ1-3; D call uncertain. The germline V gene encodes CDR1 SGHRS and CDR2 YFSETQ. The germline V and J ends were trimmed by 5 bases and 4 bases, with 13 bases remaining between them. The CDR3 has 14 amino acids. The CDR3 sequence: CASSPTGSGNTIYF. The CDR3 DNA sequence: TGCGCCAGCAGTCCTACCGGGTCAGGAAACACCATATATTTT.

V and J are TRBV7-8 and TRBJ1-4; D not certain. Deletions cut 3 bases from V and 8 bases from J, with 10 bases between. This CDR3 region has 13 residues. CDR1 and CDR2 from the germline V gene are SGHVS and FQNEAQ. The CDR3 nucleotides read TGTGCCAGCAGCTTTGACCGGAGGGAAAAACTGTTTTTT. Amino acid sequence: CASSFDRREKLFF.

The chain employs TRBV5-1 and TRBJ1-4; D perhaps matches TRBD1 (5 bases). Germline CDR1 reads SGHRS; CDR2 reads YFSETQ. V lost 1 base and J 8 bases, leaving 12 bases between the germline ends. The CDR3 is 14 residues long. CDR3 sequence (DNA): TGCGCCAGCAGCTTGACGGCAGGGAACGAAAAACTGTTTTTT. Protein: CASSLTAGNEKLFF.

CDR3 nucleotides: TGTGCCAGCAGCTTAGCCCGGGGAAAGTCCTACGAGCAGTACTTC. It specifies CASSLARGKSYEQYF. The rearrangement joins TRBV7-8 to TRBJ2-7; TRBD2 is a possible D gene (5 bases). This CDR3 is built from 15 residues. V lost 0 bases, J lost 1 base, and 10 bases lay in between. Germline V gene sequence: CDR1 SGHVS, CDR2 FQNEAQ.

The chain couples TRBV28 to TRBJ2-1; TRBD2 agrees at 12 bases. The CDR3 has 15 residues. Germline-derived CDR1 and CDR2 are MDHEN and SYDVKM. Trimming took 2 bases from V and 7 from J; bases not matched to a gene: 3. The CDR3 DNA reads as TGTGCCAGCAGTTTAGGGACTAGCGGGTCAAATGAGCAGTTCTTC. Amino acids: CASSLGTSGSNEQFF.